This T cell receptor (beta chain) came from a study of prognosis after radiotherapy for stage I lung cancer. Study in general: There were several patients whose tumors were squamous cell carcinoma and 11 to 13 whose tumors were adenocarcinoma. Study outcomes and limitations: Patients who developed distant metastases had lower Shannon entropy after stereotactic body radiation therapy.

CDR3 of TCR beta was amplified from genomic DNA via a two-round multiplex PCR. Initially, in first-round PCR, primers specific to each TRBV and TRBJ gene were used. TCRdb re-called the multiplex PCR reads through MiXCR, storing one row per CDR3 protein. This sample carries 31,000 or so distinct CDR3 sequences, about 42% of them seen once, and the ten largest clones take roughly 15%. About this clonotype: Its antigen remains unknown.

Germline CDR1 is SGHTA and CDR2 is FQGTGA. CDR3 length: 15 amino acids. Trimming removed 5 bases from V and 4 bases from J, with 16 bases in between. This TCR came from a donor aged 50 or older with non-small cell lung cancer. The rearrangement links TRBV7-3 to TRBJ2-3; D is perhaps TRBD2 (5 bases). The sequences come from PBMCs, collected before or after stereotactic body radiation therapy (not recorded which). In DNA form, the CDR3 reads TGTGCCAGCAGCATTCGCCAGACCGGGGCAGATACGCAGTATTTT. Translated, it gives CASSIRQTGADTQYF. The full variable domain, its missing parts supplied by reference TRBV7-3 and TRBJ2-3, is GAGVSQTPSNKVTEKGKYVELRCDPISGHTALYWYRQSLGQGPEFLIYFQGTGAADDSGLPNDRFFAVRPEGSVSTLKIQRTERGDSAVYLCASSIRQTGADTQYFGPGTRLTVL.